This passage covers 32 T cell receptor beta chains from one sample sequenced in a study of spatial heterogeneity in lung cancer. TCRdb called the 5' RACE reads again in MiXCR, with one record for every CDR3 protein. The sample has under 25,000 distinct CDR3 sequences, approximately 11% seen once. Time point described: blood at routine non-recurrence follow-up after resection. Sequences were derived from PBMCs, sampled at follow-up. These receptors came from a female donor with early-stage non-small cell lung cancer.

This clonotype was observed at least ten times. The genes are TRBV29-1 and TRBJ1-2; D possibly corresponds to TRBD1 (5 bases). Germline CDR1 reads SQVTM; CDR2 reads ANQGSEA. The V end was cut by 4 bases, the J end by 0 bases, with 18 bases between. The CDR3 totals 16 residues. CDR3 sequence reads: CSVGARSTVANYGYTF. The CDR3 DNA reads TGCAGCGTTGGCGCCCGATCGACAGTCGCTAACTATGGCTACACCTTC.

This clonotype was seen ten or more times. The rearrangement links TRBV25-1 to TRBJ2-1, with D unresolved. This CDR3 has 14 amino acids. Germline lookup yields CDR1 MGHDK and CDR2 SYGVNS. V was clipped by 1 base and J by 5 bases, with 9 bases between them. Here the CDR3 reads CASSESGRHNEQFF. The DNA for the CDR3 is TGTGCCAGCAGTGAATCGGGCAGACACAATGAGCAGTTCTTC.

Only a few counts were recorded for this clonotype. The V gene is TRBV20-1, the J gene TRBJ1-2, with TRBD1 matching over 9 bases. The CDR3 loop spans 15 amino acids. Germline trimming cut 8 bases from V and 7 bases from J; bases unmatched to any gene: 17. Germline V lookup: CDR1 DFQATT, CDR2 SNEGSKA (reference sequence). This CDR3 is CSPLPGTGFVGGYTF. The CDR3 DNA reads TGCAGTCCGCTACCCGGGACAGGGTTTGTCGGTGGCTACACCTTC.

This clonotype was recorded many times. V usage is TRBV7-9 and J usage is TRBJ1-1; maybe TRBD1 (5 bases). Germline lookup yields CDR1 SEHNR and CDR2 FQNEAQ (reference sequence). The CDR3 loop spans 14 amino acids. Trimming removed 3 bases at V and 4 bases at J, with 12 bases between. The CDR3: CASSFTGLTTEAFF. The CDR3 DNA follows: TGTGCCAGCAGCTTCACAGGCTTGACCACTGAAGCTTTCTTT.

The rearrangement uses TRBV11-2 and TRBJ1-1; no clear D. The CDR3 totals 13 residues. CDR1 and CDR2 from the germline V gene are SGHAT and FQNNGV. Trimming removed 4 bases from V and 11 bases from J, with 17 bases in between. CDR3 residues: CASSSPPSNGAFF. CDR3 nucleotides: TGTGCCAGCAGCTCCCCCCCTAGTAACGGCGCTTTCTTT.

At least ten counts were recorded for this clonotype. The chain employs TRBV7-9 and TRBJ2-7; no clear D gene. The V gene lost 5 bases and the J gene lost 2 bases, with 10 bases spanning the gap. The CDR3 loop spans 13 amino acids. Germline V gene data show CDR1 as SEHNR and CDR2 as FQNEAQ (reference sequence). CDR3 bases: TGTGCCAGCAGCCCCGGATCGCCCTACGAGCAGTACTTC. Amino acids: CASSPGSPYEQYF.

This clonotype was seen ten or more times. A read error may produce the germline difference seen at one junction end. The rearrangement joins TRBV7-7 to TRBJ2-7, with D possibly matching TRBD2 (6 bases). The CDR3 runs 13 residues. Germline V gene sequence: CDR1 SSHAT, CDR2 FNYEAQ (reference sequence). CDR3 residues: CASSPWSSVEQYF. Written as DNA, the CDR3 is TGTGCTAGCAGCCCGTGGTCTAGCGTGGAGCAGTACTTC. Filled out from reference TRBV7-7 and TRBJ2-7, the complete variable domain reads GAGVSQSPRYKVTKRGQDVTLRCDPISSHATLYWYQQALGQGPEFLTYFNYEAQPDKSGLPSDRFSAERPEGSISTLTIQRTEQRDSAMYRCASSPWSSVEQYFGPGTRLTVT.

This clonotype was observed at least ten times. The chain couples TRBV11-2 to TRBJ1-2; unclear D gene. The CDR3 runs to 15 residues. In germline, CDR1 is SGHAT, CDR2 FQNNGV. V lost 0 bases, J lost 0 bases, and 8 bases lay in between. This CDR3 reads CASSLEGAANYGYTF. DNA of the CDR3: TGTGCCAGCAGCTTAGAAGGTGCTGCTAACTATGGCTACACCTTC.

The CDR3 DNA reads TGCGCCAGCAGCTTGGGGGGCTCCTGGGGACGGAAAGAGACCCAGTACTTC. It is translated as CASSLGGSWGRKETQYF. The chain uses TRBV5-1 and TRBJ2-5, with D perhaps given as TRBD1 or TRBD2 (5 bases each). In germline, CDR1 is SGHRS, CDR2 YFSETQ. There are 17 residues in the CDR3. V shed 0 bases and J shed 3 bases, with 18 bases lying between them.

The table lists this clonotype with many counts. The V gene is TRBV28, the J gene TRBJ1-4; tentatively, D is TRBD1 (5 bases). Trimming left V 3 bases short and J 8 bases short, with 16 bases between. Germline V gives CDR1 MDHEN, CDR2 SYDVKM. The CDR3 has 15 residues. CDR3 loop: CASSLVGVEGEKLFF. The CDR3 coding sequence is TGTGCCAGCAGTTTGGTGGGGGTGGAAGGAGAAAAACTGTTTTTT.

This chain joins TRBV2 and TRBJ2-5; tentative D call: TRBD2 (6 bases). There are 13 residues in the CDR3. V was pared by 6 bases and J by 4 bases, with 12 bases between. Germline lookup yields CDR1 SNHLY and CDR2 FYNNEI. The CDR3 spells CASSDMEGETQYF. CDR3 DNA: TGTGCCAGCAGCGACATGGAGGGAGAGACCCAGTACTTC. The full variable domain, rest sourced from reference TRBV2 and TRBJ2-5, is EPEVTQTPSHQVTQMGQEVILRCVPISNHLYFYWYRQILGQKVEFLVSFYNNEISEKSEIFDDQFSVERPDGSNFTLKIRSTKLEDSAMYFCASSDMEGETQYFGPGTRLLVL.

At least ten counts were recorded for this clonotype. The chain combines TRBV20-1 with TRBJ1-2; D is ambiguous. Trimming removed 3 bases at V and 1 base at J, with 0 bases between. CDR1 and CDR2 from the germline V gene are DFQATT and SNEGSKA (reference sequence). The CDR3 is 10 residues long. The CDR3 DNA sequence: TGCAGTGCTAGTAACTATGGCTACACCTTC. This encodes CSASNYGYTF.

In this sample, this clonotype turned up many times. V usage is TRBV19 and J usage is TRBJ2-3; D not certain. Trimming cost V 7 bases and J 3 bases, with 17 bases left between them. From germline, CDR1 is LNHDA and CDR2 SQIVND (reference sequence). The CDR3 covers 15 residues. In DNA form, the CDR3 reads TGTGCCAGTAAACCGGGCCGTTCGTCGACAGATACGCAGTATTTT. This gives the protein CASKPGRSSTDTQYF.

This chain links TRBV29-1 with TRBJ1-2, with D unclear. V was cut by 2 bases and J by 4 bases, with 17 bases left in between. Germline CDR1 reads SQVTM; CDR2 reads ANQGSEA. CDR3 length equals 15 residues. For the CDR3, the DNA is TGCAGCGTTGAACCCTTCATGTCAGAAGTCTATGGCTACACCTTC. Translating it yields CSVEPFMSEVYGYTF.

This clonotype was detected ten times or more. The V call is TRBV5-6, the J call TRBJ2-2, with TRBD1 identical over 7 bases. Germline V gene sequence: CDR1 SGHDT, CDR2 YYEEEE. CDR3 length equals 15 residues. V trimming: 2 bases; J trimming: 0 bases; junction bases outside the gene matches: 1. DNA of the CDR3: TGTGCCAGCAGCTTCAGGGGGACGAACACCGGGGAGCTGTTTTTT. It encodes CASSFRGTNTGELFF.

In its sample, this clonotype was seen many times. The chain uses TRBV28 and TRBJ2-7; 9 bases are a match to TRBD2. The CDR3 has 14 amino acids. The trim removed 1 base at V and 6 bases at J, leaving 4 bases unmatched. Per the germline V gene, CDR1 is MDHEN and CDR2 is SYDVKM. In nucleotides, the CDR3 is TGTGCCAGCAGTTTATTGGCGGGAGGGGGCGAGCAGTACTTC. It codes for CASSLLAGGGEQYF. Supplemented by reference TRBV28 and TRBJ2-7, the full variable domain reads DVKVTQSSRYLVKRTGEKVFLECVQDMDHENMFWYRQDPGLGLRLIYFSYDVKMKEKGDIPEGYSVSREKKERFSLILESASTNQTSMYLCASSLLAGGGEQYFGPGTRLTVT.

This clonotype was seen ten or more times. The chain combines TRBV7-2 with TRBJ2-1, with D possibly TRBD2 on 6 matching bases. This CDR3 is 14 amino acids long. The germline V gene has CDR1 SGHTA and CDR2 FQGNSA. The V and J ends lost 0 bases and 10 bases respectively, with 13 bases between them. The CDR3 sequence: CASSLARTSLEQFF. CDR3 DNA sequence: TGTGCCAGCAGCTTAGCCCGAACTAGCCTGGAGCAGTTCTTC.

The genes are TRBV20-1 and TRBJ2-3; 9 nucleotides agree with TRBD1. The length of the CDR3 is 15 residues. Per the germline V gene, CDR1 is DFQATT and CDR2 is SNEGSKA (reference sequence). Trimming took 2 bases from V and 4 from J; bases not matched to a gene: 7. The CDR3 here is CSARRAQGAPDTQYF. The DNA of the CDR3 is TGCAGTGCTAGAAGGGCACAGGGGGCCCCAGATACGCAGTATTTT.

The chain links TRBV7-2 to TRBJ2-7, with no clear D. V was clipped by 5 bases and J by 3 bases, with 8 bases between them. Per germline, CDR1 SGHTA and CDR2 FQGNSA. The CDR3 covers 12 residues. The CDR3 here is CASSPDFYEQYF. The DNA of the CDR3 is TGTGCCAGCAGCCCCGACTTCTACGAGCAGTACTTC.

There are many counts of this clonotype. The genes are TRBV7-2 and TRBJ2-1, with D unclear. Per the germline V gene, CDR1 is SGHTA and CDR2 is FQGNSA. The CDR3 is made up of 11 amino acids. The ends were cut back, 5 bases at V and 12 bases at J, with 11 bases in the middle. CDR3 amino acids: CASSLTERQFF. DNA for the CDR3: TGTGCCAGCAGCCTCACCGAAAGGCAGTTCTTC.

This clonotype has ten or more counts. The chain joins TRBV7-2 to TRBJ1-1, with 7 bases that match TRBD1. This CDR3 is built from 14 residues. Germline CDR1 SGHTA, CDR2 FQGNSA. After removal of 1 base from V and 6 bases from J, the junction contained 5 bases not matched to a gene. The CDR3 coding sequence is TGTGCCAGCAGCTTAGTAGGGGGCGCCGCTGAAGCTTTCTTT. It codes for CASSLVGGAAEAFF.

This clonotype showed up many times. This chain links TRBV7-9 with TRBJ1-1, with no clear D. Germline CDR1 is SEHNR and CDR2 is FQNEAQ (reference sequence). Trimming removed 2 bases from V and 1 base from J, with 14 bases in between. The CDR3 extends over 16 amino acids. The chain's CDR3 is CASSLTPSQENTEAFF. In DNA, the CDR3 is TGTGCCAGCAGCTTAACCCCCTCCCAGGAGAACACTGAAGCTTTCTTT.

This clonotype was seen at least ten times. V gene TRBV4-3 combines with J gene TRBJ1-4; a weak D match, TRBD1 (6 bases). Trimming removed 3 bases from V and 2 bases from J, with 10 bases in between. CDR1 and CDR2 (germline): LGHNA, YSLEER. This CDR3 spans 15 amino acids. In DNA, the CDR3 is TGCGCCAGCAGCCATGCGACAGGCACTAATGAAAAACTGTTTTTT. Amino acid sequence: CASSHATGTNEKLFF.

This clonotype was seen many times. This rearrangement joins TRBV5-1 to TRBJ2-7; the match to TRBD2 covers 7 bases. CDR1 is SGHRS and CDR2 is YFSETQ in the germline V gene. Unmatched junction bases numbered 3, after V lost 0 bases and J lost 0 bases. The CDR3 length is 15 residues. Here the CDR3 DNA reads TGCGCCAGCAGCTTGGCGGGGGGTACCTCCTACGAGCAGTACTTC. Its translation is CASSLAGGTSYEQYF.

This clonotype was picked up many times. The chain links TRBV10-3 to TRBJ2-5; 9 positions agree with TRBD2. Trimming removed 3 bases from V and 6 bases from J; junction bases left unmatched: 8. The germline V gene has CDR1 ENHRY and CDR2 SYGVKD. This CDR3 contains 15 residues. Here the CDR3 DNA reads TGTGCCATCAGTGATGGGGGACTAGCTGTGAAGACCCAGTACTTC. Amino acids: CAISDGGLAVKTQYF.

The table lists this clonotype with many counts. The V and J genes are TRBV6-2 or TRBV6-3 and TRBJ1-1, with TRBD1 identical over 7 bases. V shed 8 bases, J shed 7 bases, and the junction held 7 bases outside the gene matches. This CDR3 has 12 amino acids. Germline lookup yields CDR1 MNHEY and CDR2 SVGEGT. The CDR3 loop is CASARQGGEAFF. CDR3 bases: TGTGCCAGCGCTCGACAGGGAGGTGAAGCTTTCTTT.

This clonotype was seen many times. The chain links TRBV4-1 to TRBJ1-2, with D possibly being TRBD1 (5 bases). The CDR3 is 15 amino acids. Trimming removed 2 bases from V and 7 bases from J, with 17 bases in between. CDR1 and CDR2 from the germline V gene are MGHRA and YSYEKL. CDR3 amino acids: CASSQSSGARAGYTF. DNA for the CDR3: TGCGCCAGCAGCCAATCTAGCGGGGCACGGGCTGGCTACACCTTC.

This clonotype is medium-sized (0.01 to 0.1%) within its sample. The chain recombines TRBV4-1 with TRBJ2-7; the D gene is possibly TRBD1 (6 bases). The CDR3 spans 14 residues. Germline values: CDR1 MGHRA, CDR2 YSYEKL. The V end was cut by 4 bases, the J end by 7 bases, with 17 bases between. CDR3 residues: CASSPENGRGEQYF. The CDR3 DNA follows: TGCGCCAGCAGCCCGGAGAACGGCAGGGGAGAGCAGTACTTC.

This clonotype showed up many times. The CDR3 nucleotides read TGTGCCAGCAGCTTGGAAGGGTTCGGAAAGCAGTTCTTC. Translating it yields CASSLEGFGKQFF. The V call is TRBV11-2, the J call TRBJ2-1; D is uncertain. The CDR3 sequence is 13 residues long. Germline V gene sequence: CDR1 SGHAT, CDR2 FQNNGV. Trimming shortened V by 3 bases and J by 11 bases, and 14 bases separated the two germline ends.

At least ten counts were recorded for this clonotype. This chain joins TRBV3-1 and TRBJ2-5, with 7 bases matching TRBD2. CDR1 and CDR2 (germline): LGHDT, YNNKEL (reference sequence). V trimming: 4 bases; J trimming: 2 bases; junction bases outside the gene matches: 4. The CDR3 has 14 amino acids. The DNA for the CDR3 is TGTGCCAGCAGCCCAGGGAGGGCACAAGAGACCCAGTACTTC. As protein: CASSPGRAQETQYF.

In its sample, this clonotype was seen many times. This chain connects TRBV7-8 to TRBJ1-1; D possibly corresponds to TRBD1 (5 bases). This CDR3 is built from 14 residues. CDR1 SGHVS and CDR2 FQNEAQ come from the germline V gene. V lost 2 bases and J 4 bases, leaving 11 bases between the germline ends. The CDR3 region has the DNA TGTGCCAGCAGCTTAAGGGGTTTGGGCACTGAAGCTTTCTTT. Translated: CASSLRGLGTEAFF.

This clonotype was counted at least ten times. This chain joins TRBV5-6 and TRBJ2-3; weak D call: TRBD1 (6 bases). The V end was cut by 0 bases, the J end by 1 base, with 15 bases between. The length of the CDR3 is 17 residues. Germline CDR1 is SGHDT and CDR2 is YYEEEE. In nucleotides, the CDR3 is TGTGCCAGCAGCTTGGGGGGAGACAGGTTCCGCACAGATACGCAGTATTTT. It translates to CASSLGGDRFRTDTQYF.